This is a list of T cell receptor beta chains from one sample in a study of blood T cell repertoires in COVID-19. Libraries were prepared by immunoSEQ multiplex PCR; TCRdb keeps only in-frame clonotypes and omits some of them. Here the sample spans about 160,000 clones, approximately 80% being singletons. Material for sequencing was peripheral blood. Receptor source: a woman older than 75 with active or convalescent COVID-19. The CDR3 runs from the conserved cysteine through the conserved F or W. The order of the fields is D gene, J gene, V gene, clone size, CDR3 protein, CDR3 DNA. The D gene is left open where the match is weak. The listing skips clone size in some rows; elsewhere it reads once, few, many or a size class.

.	TRBJ2-3	TRBV5-1	.	CASSRDNLDTQYF	TGCGCCAGCAGCAGGGACAATTTAGATACGCAGTATTTT
.	TRBJ1-5	TRBV2	few	CASSDGRDQPQHF	TGTGCCAGCAGTGACGGCCGGGATCAGCCCCAGCATTTT
.	TRBJ2-6	TRBV6-2/TRBV6-3	.	CASSYSTTGSSGANVLTF	TGTGCCAGCAGTTACTCAACGACAGGTTCCTCTGGGGCCAACGTCCTGACTTTC
.	TRBJ2-5	TRBV25-1	.	CASSVGGTQQETQYF	TGTGCCAGCAGTGTGGGGGGTACACAGCAGGAGACCCAGTACTTC
.	TRBJ1-6	TRBV19	.	CASSIGVTVDSPLHF	TGTGCCAGTAGTATAGGGGTGACAGTCGATTCACCCCTCCACTTT
.	TRBJ1-3	TRBV18	.	CASSRGPGGGNTIYF	TGTGCCAGCTCGAGAGGCCCGGGGGGTGGAAACACCATATATTTT
TRBD1	TRBJ1-2	TRBV5-5	.	CASSPGGVNYGYTF	TGTGCCAGCAGCCCAGGGGGCGTAAACTATGGCTACACCTTC
.	TRBJ2-2	TRBV10-3	once	CAISGGGGYGPGELFF	TGTGCCATCAGTGGCGGTGGCGGGTACGGACCCGGGGAGCTGTTTTTT
.	TRBJ1-2	TRBV3-1/TRBV3-2	.	CASSHLGRGVNGYTF	TGTGCCAGCAGCCACTTAGGAAGAGGCGTGAATGGCTACACCTTC
.	TRBJ1-1	TRBV7-9	.	CASSLGTAGEAFF	TGTGCCAGCAGCTTAGGGACAGCTGGTGAAGCTTTCTTT
TRBD1	TRBJ2-3	TRBV9	.	CASSTRSTGGTDTQYF	TGTGCCAGCAGCACCCGTTCGACAGGGGGCACAGATACGCAGTATTTT
.	TRBJ1-1	TRBV9	.	CASSVETQATDTEAFF	TGTGCCAGCAGCGTAGAAACTCAGGCAACGGACACTGAAGCTTTCTTT
TRBD2	TRBJ2-3	TRBV6-2/TRBV6-3	.	CASSLGLAGYTQYF	TGTGCCAGCAGTTTAGGCCTAGCGGGGTATACGCAGTATTTT
.	TRBJ1-3	TRBV5-5	.	CASSSSSSGNTIYF	TGTGCCAGCAGCTCCTCCAGCTCTGGAAACACCATATATTTT
TRBD1	TRBJ1-2	TRBV27	.	CASRSGQGGFYGYTF	TGTGCCAGCAGAAGTGGGCAGGGGGGATTCTATGGCTACACCTTC
.	TRBJ2-1	TRBV30	few	CAWNRGTEQFF	TGTGCCTGGAATAGGGGGACTGAGCAGTTCTTC
.	TRBJ1-4	TRBV20-1	.	CSARDSGKLFF	TGCAGTGCTAGAGATTCCGGGAAACTGTTTTTT
TRBD1	TRBJ2-5	TRBV6-2/TRBV6-3	.	CASSLDRGQETQYF	TGTGCCAGCAGCCTCGACAGGGGGCAAGAGACCCAGTACTTC
.	TRBJ1-1	TRBV29-1	once	CSVESQFF	TGCAGCGTTGAGTCTCAGTTCTTT
TRBD2	TRBJ2-6	TRBV5-5	.	CASSPGGAGANVLTF	TGTGCCAGCAGCCCCGGGGGGGCTGGGGCCAACGTCCTGACTTTC
.	TRBJ2-6	TRBV19	once	CASTRSFPSGANVLTF	TGTGCCAGTACCAGGTCATTTCCCTCTGGGGCCAACGTCCTGACTTTC
TRBD1	TRBJ1-6	TRBV9	.	CASSVAGTGATSPLHF	TGTGCCAGCAGCGTAGCCGGGACAGGGGCGACTTCACCCCTCCACTTT